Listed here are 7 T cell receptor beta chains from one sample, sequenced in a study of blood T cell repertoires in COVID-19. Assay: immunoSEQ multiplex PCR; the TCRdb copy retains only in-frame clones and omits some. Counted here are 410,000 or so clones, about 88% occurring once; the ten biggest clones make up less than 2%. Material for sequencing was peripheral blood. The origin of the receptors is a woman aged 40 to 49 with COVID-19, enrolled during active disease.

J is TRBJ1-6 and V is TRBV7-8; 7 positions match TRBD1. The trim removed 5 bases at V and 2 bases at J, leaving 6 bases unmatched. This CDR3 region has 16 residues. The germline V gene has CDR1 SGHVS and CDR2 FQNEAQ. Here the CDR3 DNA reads TGTGCCAGCAGCATGACAGGGATTACCTATAATTCACCCCTCCACTTT. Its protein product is CASSMTGITYNSPLHF. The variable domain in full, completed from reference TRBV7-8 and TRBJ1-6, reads GAGVSQSPRYKVAKRGQDVALRCDPISGHVSLFWYQQALGQGPEFLTYFQNEAQLDKSGLPSDRFFAERPEGSVSTLKIQRTQQEDSAVYLCASSMTGITYNSPLHFGNGTRLTVT.

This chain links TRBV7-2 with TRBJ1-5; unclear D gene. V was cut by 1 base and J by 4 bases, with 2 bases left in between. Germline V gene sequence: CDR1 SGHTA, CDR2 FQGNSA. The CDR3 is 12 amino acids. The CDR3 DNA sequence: TGTGCCAGCAGCTTAGTAAATCAGCCCCAGCATTTT. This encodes CASSLVNQPQHF.

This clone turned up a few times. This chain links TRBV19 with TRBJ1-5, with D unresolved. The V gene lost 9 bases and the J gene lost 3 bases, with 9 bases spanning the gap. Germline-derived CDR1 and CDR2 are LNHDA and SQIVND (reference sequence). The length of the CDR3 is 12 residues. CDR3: CASEGVNQPQHF. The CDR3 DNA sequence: TGTGCCAGCGAGGGAGTCAATCAGCCCCAGCATTTT.

CDR3 sequence: CASTGRVNNQPQHF. The CDR3 DNA reads TGTGCCAGCACTGGCAGGGTTAACAATCAGCCCCAGCATTTT. J is TRBJ1-5 and V is TRBV28; tentatively, D is TRBD1 (5 bases). The V and J ends lost 7 bases and 3 bases respectively, with 13 bases between them. Germline V gene data show CDR1 as MDHEN and CDR2 as SYDVKM. This CDR3 has 14 amino acids.

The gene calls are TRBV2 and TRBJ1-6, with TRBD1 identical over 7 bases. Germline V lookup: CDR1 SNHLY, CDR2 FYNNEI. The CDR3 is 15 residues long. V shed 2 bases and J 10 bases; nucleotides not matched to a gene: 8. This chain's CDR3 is CASSERGQGMSPLHF. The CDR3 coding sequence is TGTGCCAGCAGTGAAAGGGGGCAGGGAATGTCACCCCTCCACTTT. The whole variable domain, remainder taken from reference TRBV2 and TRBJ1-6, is EPEVTQTPSHQVTQMGQEVILRCVPISNHLYFYWYRQILGQKVEFLVSFYNNEISEKSEIFDDQFSVERPDGSNFTLKIRSTKLEDSAMYFCASSERGQGMSPLHFGNGTRLTVT.

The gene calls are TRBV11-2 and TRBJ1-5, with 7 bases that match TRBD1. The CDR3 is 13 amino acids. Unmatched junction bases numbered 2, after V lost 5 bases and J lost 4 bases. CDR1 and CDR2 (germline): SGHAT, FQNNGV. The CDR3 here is CASSQDRNQPQHF. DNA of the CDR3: TGTGCCAGCAGCCAGGACAGGAATCAGCCCCAGCATTTT.

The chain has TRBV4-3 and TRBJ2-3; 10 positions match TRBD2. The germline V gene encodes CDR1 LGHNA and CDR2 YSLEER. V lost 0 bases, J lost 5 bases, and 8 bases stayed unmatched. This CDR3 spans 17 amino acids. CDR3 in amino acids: CASSQDPLAGAGDTQYF. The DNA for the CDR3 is TGCGCCAGCAGCCAAGATCCCCTAGCGGGGGCCGGAGATACGCAGTATTTT.